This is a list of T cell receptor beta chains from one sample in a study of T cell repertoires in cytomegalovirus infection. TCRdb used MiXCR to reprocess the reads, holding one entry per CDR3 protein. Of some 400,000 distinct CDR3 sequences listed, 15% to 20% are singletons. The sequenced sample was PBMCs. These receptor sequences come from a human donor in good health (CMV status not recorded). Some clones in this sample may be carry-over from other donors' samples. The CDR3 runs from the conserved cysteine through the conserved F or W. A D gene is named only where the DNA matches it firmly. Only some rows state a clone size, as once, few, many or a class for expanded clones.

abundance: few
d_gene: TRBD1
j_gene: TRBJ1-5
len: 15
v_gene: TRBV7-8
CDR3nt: TGTGCCAGCAGCCGAAACAGGGGAAGCAATCAGCCCCAGCATTTT
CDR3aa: CASSRNRGSNQPQHF

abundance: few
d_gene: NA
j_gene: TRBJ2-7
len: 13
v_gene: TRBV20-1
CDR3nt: TGCAGTGCTAGGGCAGCGTACTCCTACGAGCAGTACTTC
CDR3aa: CSARAAYSYEQYF

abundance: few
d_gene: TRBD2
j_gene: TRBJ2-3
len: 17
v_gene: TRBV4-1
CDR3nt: TGCGCCAGCAGCCAAGATGGGCTAGCGGGAGTGGTAGATACGCAGTATTTT
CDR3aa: CASSQDGLAGVVDTQYF

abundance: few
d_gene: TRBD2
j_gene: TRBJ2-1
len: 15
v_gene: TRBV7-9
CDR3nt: TGTGCCAGCAGCCAGGGACTAGCGGGAGGGTATGAGCAGTTCTTC
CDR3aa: CASSQGLAGGYEQFF

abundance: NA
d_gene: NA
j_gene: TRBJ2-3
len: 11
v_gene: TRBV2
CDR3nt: TGTGCCAGAACCCGAGGGGATACGCAGTATTTT
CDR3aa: CARTRGDTQYF

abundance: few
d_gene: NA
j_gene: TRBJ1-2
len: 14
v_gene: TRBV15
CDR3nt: TGTGCCACCAGCAGGAGTATAGGGAACTATGGCTACACCTTC
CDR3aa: CATSRSIGNYGYTF

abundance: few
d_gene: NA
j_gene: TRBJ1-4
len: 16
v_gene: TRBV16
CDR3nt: TGTGCCAGCAGCCACCCCGAGTCGGCAACTAATGAAAAACTGTTTTTT
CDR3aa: CASSHPESATNEKLFF

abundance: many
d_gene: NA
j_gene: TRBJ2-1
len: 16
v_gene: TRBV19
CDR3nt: TGTGCCAGTAGTATAGCTAACGGGGGCCAATACAATGAGCAGTTCTTC
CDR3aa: CASSIANGGQYNEQFF

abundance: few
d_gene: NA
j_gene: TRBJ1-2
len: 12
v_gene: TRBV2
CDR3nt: TGTGCCAGCAGGGACGACAGTTATGGCTACACCTTC
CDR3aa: CASRDDSYGYTF

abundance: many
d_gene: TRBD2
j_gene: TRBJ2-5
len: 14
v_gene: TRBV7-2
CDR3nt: TGTGCCAGCAGCCAAGGACTAGCTGGAAAGACCCAGTACTTC
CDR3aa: CASSQGLAGKTQYF

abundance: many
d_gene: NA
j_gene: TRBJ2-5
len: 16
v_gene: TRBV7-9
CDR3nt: TGTGCCAGCAGCTTAGGGTACCGGGGCAGCGGAGAGACCCAGTACTTC
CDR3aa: CASSLGYRGSGETQYF

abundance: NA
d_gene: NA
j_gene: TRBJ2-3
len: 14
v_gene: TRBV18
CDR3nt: TGTGCCAGCTCACCACAGGGTTCGGCAGATACGCAGTATTTT
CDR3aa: CASSPQGSADTQYF

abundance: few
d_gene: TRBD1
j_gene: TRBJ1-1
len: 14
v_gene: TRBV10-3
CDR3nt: TGTGCCATCAGCAAGGGACAGGGGGAAACTGAAGCTTTCTTT
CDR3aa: CAISKGQGETEAFF

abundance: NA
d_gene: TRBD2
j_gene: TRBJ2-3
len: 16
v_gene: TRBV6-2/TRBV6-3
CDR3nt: TGTGCCAGCAGTCGCACAGCGGGAGGGCCCGCAGATACGCAGTATTTT
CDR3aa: CASSRTAGGPADTQYF

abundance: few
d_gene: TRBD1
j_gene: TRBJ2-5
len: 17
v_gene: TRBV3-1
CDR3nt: TGTGCCAGCAGCCAACAATCAAGGACAGGGTCCCCAGAGACCCAGTACTTC
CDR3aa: CASSQQSRTGSPETQYF